One sample yielded the 25 T cell receptor beta chains listed below, sequenced in a study of blood T cells in healthy people across ages. Primed by a sample-barcoded 5' primer and a J-beta primer mix, a second PCR proceeded for about 6 to 11 cycles. TCRdb independently ran MiXCR on the 5' RACE reads; one entry per CDR3 protein. Of 1.5 million to 2 million distinct CDR3 sequences in the sample, 28% were seen once. The sequenced material came from blood. The receptor source for this set is a woman aged 25-40 years in good health.

A few counts support this clonotype. This chain joins TRBV5-1 and TRBJ2-7, with 11 bases lining up with TRBD2. The CDR3 is made up of 18 amino acids. Trimming cost V 0 bases and J 2 bases; bases outside gene matches: 10. The germline gives CDR1 SGHRS, CDR2 YFSETQ. CDR3 sequence: CASSLALAGGLTTYEQYF. CDR3 DNA: TGCGCCAGCAGCTTGGCTCTAGCGGGGGGTCTCACAACCTACGAGCAGTACTTC.

The sample holds a few counts of this clonotype. V is TRBV5-1 and J is TRBJ2-1; possibly TRBD1 for D (6 bases). The CDR3 extends over 14 amino acids. In germline, CDR1 is SGHRS, CDR2 YFSETQ. Trimming stripped 4 bases from V and 5 bases from J, with 13 bases between. The CDR3 region is CASSTWTANNEQFF. As DNA, the CDR3 is TGCGCCAGCAGCACCTGGACAGCCAACAATGAGCAGTTCTTC.

The gene calls are TRBV20-1 and TRBJ2-5, with D perhaps assigned TRBD1 or TRBD2 (5 bases each). Germline V gives CDR1 DFQATT, CDR2 SNEGSKA (reference sequence). V was cut by 0 bases and J by 13 bases, with 12 bases left in between. The CDR3 totals 11 residues. The CDR3 spells CSARDRGNAYF. CDR3 bases: TGCAGTGCTAGAGATCGGGGCAATGCGTACTTC.

This chain links TRBV5-1 with TRBJ2-3; 9 positions agree with TRBD2. V dropped 3 bases and J dropped 5; count of bases not matched to a gene: 10. The germline V gene encodes CDR1 SGHRS and CDR2 YFSETQ. The CDR3 runs 16 residues. The CDR3, as DNA: TGCGCCAGCAGCTCCAATATAGCGGGAGCCGGAGATACGCAGTATTTT. Translated: CASSSNIAGAGDTQYF.

The genes are TRBV7-2 and TRBJ1-2; D is unclear. Germline lookup yields CDR1 SGHTA and CDR2 FQGNSA. The ends were cut back, 5 bases at V and 4 bases at J, with 14 bases in the middle. The CDR3 spans 14 residues. As DNA, the CDR3 is TGTGCCAGCAGCCCCTGGGAGGGAGTCTATGGCTACACCTTC. Translating it yields CASSPWEGVYGYTF.

This sequence joins TRBV3-1 and TRBJ1-2; TRBD1 might be the D (6 bases). V lost 4 bases to trimming and J lost 2 bases, with 17 bases between them. CDR3 length: 16 amino acids. Germline V gene data show CDR1 as LGHDT and CDR2 as YNNKEL (reference sequence). In nucleotides, the CDR3 is TGTGCCAGCAGCCGATCCCCCGGGGGACAAAACTATGGCTACACCTTC. Protein product: CASSRSPGGQNYGYTF.

The table lists this clonotype with a few counts. The chain has TRBV7-2 and TRBJ2-1; possibly TRBD1 for D (6 bases). The CDR3 runs 16 residues. Trimming cost V 1 base and J 3 bases, with 13 bases left between them. Germline-derived CDR1 and CDR2 are SGHTA and FQGNSA. The CDR3: CASSLVGTRGYNEQFF. DNA for the CDR3: TGTGCCAGCAGCTTAGTGGGGACAAGGGGCTACAATGAGCAGTTCTTC.

The chain joins TRBV9 to TRBJ2-3, with a weak D call TRBD2 (7 bases). With 5 bases removed from V and 0 bases from J, the gap between germline ends came to 19 bases. From germline, CDR1 is SGDLS and CDR2 YYNGEE. This CDR3 is built from 17 residues. The DNA for the CDR3 is TGTGCCAGCAGTACAGGGCGGGGGACCTCTAGCACAGATACGCAGTATTTT. It codes for CASSTGRGTSSTDTQYF.

At least ten counts were recorded for this clonotype. The rearrangement uses TRBV28 and TRBJ2-5; maybe TRBD2 (6 bases). This CDR3 contains 14 residues. With 4 bases removed from V and 3 bases from J, the gap between germline ends came to 12 bases. Germline CDR1 is MDHEN and CDR2 is SYDVKM. The CDR3: CASSSPWREETQYF. The DNA for the CDR3 is TGTGCCAGCAGTTCCCCGTGGAGGGAAGAGACCCAGTACTTC.

Ten or more counts support this clonotype. The rearrangement links TRBV20-1 to TRBJ1-5, with D perhaps matching TRBD1 (6 bases). Germline-derived CDR1 and CDR2 are DFQATT and SNEGSKA (reference sequence). The length of the CDR3 is 13 residues. V was shortened by 4 bases and J by 3 bases, with 10 bases between the two germline ends. The DNA of the CDR3 is TGCAGTGCTACCGGGACAAACAATCAGCCCCAGCATTTT. This encodes CSATGTNNQPQHF.

In this sample, this clonotype turned up many times. V and J are TRBV7-9 and TRBJ2-7; unclear D gene. Trimming cost V 5 bases and J 2 bases, with 7 bases left between them. This CDR3 has 12 residues. The V gene's germline CDR1 is SEHNR and CDR2 FQNEAQ (reference sequence). The CDR3 DNA reads as TGTGCCAGCAGCAACCGGGCCTACGAGCAGTACTTC. Its protein product is CASSNRAYEQYF.

This chain joins TRBV29-1 and TRBJ1-2; D unresolved. CDR1 and CDR2 from the germline V gene are SQVTM and ANQGSEA. CDR3 length: 12 amino acids. This CDR3 reads CSGVYGNYGYTF. The CDR3 bases are TGCAGTGGTGTGTACGGGAACTATGGCTACACCTTC.

The genes are TRBV12-3 or TRBV12-4 and TRBJ2-2; 7 bases align to TRBD2. The ends lost 5 bases at V and 3 bases at J; junction bases unmatched: 9. This CDR3 comprises 16 residues. The CDR3 region is CASSIPGTKDTGELFF. The CDR3 region has the DNA TGTGCCAGCAGTATACCCGGGACTAAGGACACCGGGGAGCTGTTTTTT.

The CDR3 nucleotides read TGTGCCAGCAGGTGGCTAGCGGCACCCAATGAGCAGTTCTTC. This encodes CASRWLAAPNEQFF. The rearrangement joins TRBV28 to TRBJ2-1; 7 bases align to TRBD2. Germline-derived CDR1 and CDR2 are MDHEN and SYDVKM. This CDR3 contains 14 residues. Losses at the gene ends were 6 bases for V and 6 bases for J; bases not matched to a gene: 8.

This clonotype was found a few times. V is TRBV9 and J is TRBJ2-3; TRBD2 matches at 7 bases. The J segment lost 4 bases and the V segment lost 0 bases, leaving 5 bases of the junction unmatched. CDR3 length equals 15 residues. Germline CDR1 and CDR2: SGDLS and YYNGEE. The CDR3 reads CASSVGGSSSDTQYF. In DNA form, the CDR3 reads TGTGCCAGCAGCGTAGGCGGGAGTTCTTCAGATACGCAGTATTTT. Drawing the rest from reference TRBV9 and TRBJ2-3, the complete variable domain is DSGVTQTPKHLITATGQRVTLRCSPRSGDLSVYWYQQSLDQGLQFLIQYYNGEERAKGNILERFSAQQFPDLHSELNLSSLELGDSALYFCASSVGGSSSDTQYFGPGTRLTVL.

In its sample, this clonotype was seen once. This sequence joins TRBV9 and TRBJ1-2; TRBD1 is a possible D gene (5 bases). CDR1 SGDLS and CDR2 YYNGEE come from the germline V gene. V was clipped by 2 bases and J by 7 bases, with 15 bases between them. The length of the CDR3 is 14 residues. CDR3 residues: CASSVAPGLPGYTF. Written as DNA, the CDR3 is TGTGCCAGCAGCGTTGCCCCAGGGCTTCCTGGCTACACCTTC.

For this clonotype: One end of the junction varies from germline; a read error may be responsible. The V call is TRBV7-9, the J call TRBJ2-7, with D perhaps matching TRBD2 (5 bases). There are 13 residues in the CDR3. Per the germline V gene, CDR1 is SEHNR and CDR2 is FQNEAQ (reference sequence). CDR3 protein: CPSSLARAHQQYF. The CDR3 DNA sequence: TGTCCCAGCAGCTTAGCGAGGGCCCATCAGCAGTACTTC.

CDR3 residues: CASSHGTGAAYEQYF. For the CDR3, the DNA is TGCGCCAGCAGCCACGGGACAGGGGCAGCCTACGAGCAGTACTTC. The chain employs TRBV5-1 and TRBJ2-7; 10 bases map to TRBD1. The CDR3 extends over 15 amino acids. V trimming: 4 bases; J trimming: 2 bases; junction bases outside the gene matches: 6. Germline V CDR1 and CDR2: SGHRS, YFSETQ.

V usage is TRBV6-2 or TRBV6-3 and J usage is TRBJ2-1, with D possibly TRBD2 on 6 matching bases. Germline V CDR1 and CDR2: MNHEY, SVGEGT. V was clipped by 2 bases and J by 2 bases, with 10 bases between them. The CDR3 length is 15 residues. The CDR3 DNA sequence: TGTGCCAGCAGTTACCAGGCTAGCGCCTACAATGAGCAGTTCTTC. It codes for CASSYQASAYNEQFF.

This clonotype was picked up a small number of times. The V call is TRBV10-3, the J call TRBJ1-2; the D is unclear. This CDR3 is 12 amino acids long. The V gene lost 6 bases and the J gene lost 4 bases, with 9 bases spanning the gap. Germline assignment: CDR1 ENHRY and CDR2 SYGVKD. The DNA for the CDR3 is TGTGCCATCAGGGTCGACGGCTATGGCTACACCTTC. This translates into CAIRVDGYGYTF.

This clonotype was picked up a small number of times. The chain combines TRBV7-9 with TRBJ1-2; D is uncertain. The CDR3 length is 15 residues. The germline gives CDR1 SEHNR, CDR2 FQNEAQ (reference sequence). Trimming cost V 3 bases and J 0 bases, with 11 bases left between them. The CDR3, as DNA: TGTGCCAGCAGCTTTGGCAGAAGCTCTAACTATGGCTACACCTTC. Protein: CASSFGRSSNYGYTF.

This clonotype was detected many times. The chain combines TRBV29-1 with TRBJ1-2, with D unclear. Per germline, CDR1 SQVTM and CDR2 ANQGSEA. This CDR3 is built from 11 residues. Deletions cut 5 bases from V and 4 bases from J, with 8 bases between. CDR3 nucleotide sequence: TGCAGCGTTAGCGTTGGCTATGGCTACACCTTC. It encodes CSVSVGYGYTF.

This clonotype appeared many times. The chain is built from TRBV5-1 and TRBJ2-7; 9 positions agree with TRBD2. There are 14 residues in the CDR3. Germline V lookup: CDR1 SGHRS, CDR2 YFSETQ. Unmatched junction bases numbered 4, after V lost 2 bases and J lost 4 bases. The CDR3 nucleotides are TGCGCCAGCAGCTTCAGCGGGGGGTCTTACGAGCAGTACTTC. It codes for CASSFSGGSYEQYF.

This clonotype occurred a few times. The rearrangement links TRBV6-1 to TRBJ1-1, with 9 bases fitting TRBD1. Germline trimming cut 4 bases from V and 5 bases from J; bases unmatched to any gene: 8. CDR3 size: 15 residues. Per germline, CDR1 MNHNS and CDR2 SASEGT. The CDR3 DNA sequence: TGTGCCAGCAGTGCCGCCACAGGGGGCAGAACTGAAGCTTTCTTT. It translates to CASSAATGGRTEAFF.

Notes on this clonotype: A read error may account for a junction end that differs from germline. The chain employs TRBV12-3 or TRBV12-4 and TRBJ2-3; D is undetermined. This CDR3 has 15 residues. CDR3 residues: CACSFGGPSTDTQYF. The CDR3 DNA sequence: TGTGCCTGCAGTTTTGGCGGACCTAGCACAGATACGCAGTATTTT.